This T cell receptor (beta chain) is drawn from a study of shared T cell receptors in the human thymus. CDR1 is SGHAT, CDR2 FQNNGV, per germline. Trimming at V came to 5 bases and at J to 4 bases, leaving 12 bases not matched to a gene. The CDR3 has 16 residues. The table lists this clone with a count of one. TCRdb's copy holds only in-frame clones and misses some; the assay was immunoSEQ multiplex PCR. The sample holds some 700,000 clones, approximately 87% seen once. This sample was shared with a second study, whose subject was human thymus T cells. This second study notes: Having corrective surgery for congenital heart defects, healthy Finnish infants were the ones who donated. Among thymic and blood repertoires, usage of V and J genes appeared biased. Related research has reported that thymic repertoires overlap highly among unrelated individuals.

The clonotype comes from a boy in the first two years of life with a congenital heart defect. The V call is TRBV11-2, the J call TRBJ2-7; 9 bases are a match to TRBD2. What was sequenced was thymocytes. The CDR3 is CASSQRVAGVPYEQYF. The CDR3 DNA reads as TGTGCCAGCAGCCAGAGGGTAGCGGGAGTGCCTTACGAGCAGTACTTC.